Shown below are 5 T cell receptor beta chains from a single sample sequenced in a study of cytomegalovirus exposure and HLA in healthy donors. 60 Vbeta and 13 Jbeta primers were used in PCR. Assay: immunoSEQ multiplex PCR; the TCRdb copy retains only in-frame clones and omits some. The data contain approximately 270,000 clones, roughly 80% of them seen just once; the ten biggest clones take up about 0.29%. Sequences were obtained from PBMCs. The receptors were sampled from a girl aged 2 to 9 in good health and CMV-seronegative.

The CDR3 DNA reads as TGTGCCAGCAGTCCCGCGCCGGGGAACGATGGCTACACCTTC. Protein sequence: CASSPAPGNDGYTF. The chain joins TRBV5-5 to TRBJ1-2; no definite D call. CDR1 and CDR2 (germline): SGHKS, YYEKEE (reference sequence). Trimming stripped 5 bases from V and 6 bases from J, with 17 bases between. The length of the CDR3 is 14 residues.

This clone came up a few times. CDR3 amino acids: CASTVRGLASNTGELFF. Written as DNA, the CDR3 is TGTGCCAGCACCGTCCGGGGACTAGCGTCGAACACCGGGGAGCTGTTTTTT. J is TRBJ2-2 and V is TRBV7-9, with 10 bases aligning to TRBD2. J gave up 0 bases and V 7 bases, and 8 bases lay outside the gene matches. CDR3 length: 17 amino acids. Germline CDR1 and CDR2: SEHNR and FQNEAQ (reference sequence).

This sequence joins TRBV5-1 and TRBJ2-1; 9 bases fit TRBD1. The CDR3 extends over 17 amino acids. With 4 bases clipped from V and 3 bases from J, the junction kept 11 bases outside the gene matches. Germline lookup yields CDR1 SGHRS and CDR2 YFSETQ. CDR3 region: CASSRGTGMVSYNEQFF. The CDR3 DNA reads as TGCGCCAGCAGCCGCGGGACAGGGATGGTGAGCTACAATGAGCAGTTCTTC.

This chain connects TRBV9 to TRBJ2-1; TRBD2 aligns across 8 bases. V trimming: 2 bases; J trimming: 3 bases; junction bases outside the gene matches: 4. The CDR3 extends over 15 amino acids. From germline, CDR1 is SGDLS and CDR2 YYNGEE. The CDR3 region has the DNA TGTGCCAGCAGCGTTACTAGCGGCATCTACAATGAGCAGTTCTTC. Its translation is CASSVTSGIYNEQFF.

This clone was detected only once. The chain recombines TRBV30 with TRBJ1-4, with 8 bases matching TRBD1. The germline gives CDR1 GTSNPN, CDR2 SVGIG (reference sequence). The CDR3 covers 15 residues. The V gene end was trimmed by 3 bases and the J gene end by 3 bases; junction bases not matched to a gene: 6. The CDR3, as DNA: TGTGCCTGGAGGAAATCGGGACAGGCTAATGAAAAACTGTTTTTT. Translated: CAWRKSGQANEKLFF.